A selection of T cell receptor beta chains follows, all from one sample in a study of CD4 T cells in relation to SARS-CoV-2 and coronaviruses. Their recognized antigens are unknown. Clones were sequenced by immunoSEQ multiplex PCR, and TCRdb holds only the in-frame ones, with some missing. Here the sample spans 27,000 or so clones, around 75% being singletons. The material sequenced was CD4+ T cells from PBMCs, cultured in vitro. The receptors were gathered from a human donor in good health. The CDR3 runs from the conserved cysteine through the conserved F or W. D genes are given only for firm matches. Not all rows give a size; the values are once, few, many and, for expanded clones, a class.

j_gene,abundance,v_gene,d_gene,CDR3nt,CDR3aa
TRBJ2-3,NA,TRBV7-2,TRBD2,TGTGCCAGCAGCCCAAGGACTAGCGGGGGCACAGATACGCAGTATTTT,CASSPRTSGGTDTQYF
TRBJ2-3,NA,TRBV11-2,NA,TGTGCCAGCAGCTTAGCGCGGACTGTGGATACGCAGTATTTT,CASSLARTVDTQYF
TRBJ1-2,NA,TRBV5-1,NA,TGCGCCAGCGGGGGGGAGCGAAGCTATGGCTACACCTTC,CASGGERSYGYTF
TRBJ1-4,NA,TRBV10-3,TRBD1,TGTGCCATCAGCCGGGACAGCGCTAATGAAAAACTGTTTTTT,CAISRDSANEKLFF
TRBJ2-1,once,TRBV29-1,NA,TGCAGCGTTAGCTATTTCTCCTACAATGAGCAGTTCTTC,CSVSYFSYNEQFF
TRBJ2-3,NA,TRBV12-3/TRBV12-4,NA,TGTGCCAGCAGCCTATCAGATACGCAGTATTTT,CASSLSDTQYF
TRBJ1-5,few,TRBV6-9,NA,TGTGCCAGCAGTTATCCTGACTGTTATAGCAATCAGCCCCAGCATTTT,CASSYPDCYSNQPQHF
TRBJ1-1,once,TRBV5-1,NA,TGCGCCAGCAGCTTGGCGGGTGAAGCTTTCTTT,CASSLAGEAFF
TRBJ2-3,NA,TRBV11-2,TRBD2,TGTGCCAGCAGCTCACGAGCGGGAGGGCCTGGCACAGATACGCAGTATTTT,CASSSRAGGPGTDTQYF
TRBJ2-7,few,TRBV6-5,TRBD1,TGTGCCACCCAGGGGGACTCCTACGAGCAGTACTTC,CATQGDSYEQYF
TRBJ2-5,NA,TRBV5-4,NA,TGTGCCAGCAGCAACCGTCAGAGCCAAGAGACCCAGTACTTC,CASSNRQSQETQYF
TRBJ2-1,few,TRBV7-7,NA,TGTGCTAGCAGCTTAAGGCTGGGGGGTGAGCAGTTCTTC,CASSLRLGGEQFF
TRBJ1-5,few,TRBV2,NA,TGTGCCAGCAGTGGAAGGTCGGGGAATCAGCCCCAGCATTTT,CASSGRSGNQPQHF
TRBJ1-6,NA,TRBV4-3,NA,TGCGCCAGCAGCCAAGGACTGAGATATAATTCACCCCTCCACTTT,CASSQGLRYNSPLHF
TRBJ2-1,few,TRBV7-2,NA,TGTGCCAGCGCAAAGGACGTTGGATCCTACAATGAGCAGTTCTTC,CASAKDVGSYNEQFF
TRBJ2-6,NA,TRBV6-5,NA,TGTGCCAGCAGAAACAGGAGAAAGGCCAACGTCCTGACTTTC,CASRNRRKANVLTF
TRBJ2-5,NA,TRBV29-1,TRBD1,TGCAGCGTTGAGGAAACAGGGGCAGAGACCCAGTACTTC,CSVEETGAETQYF
TRBJ2-7,few,TRBV30,TRBD2,TGTGCCTGTCGCGCGGGAGGTTCCTACGAGCAGTACTTC,CACRAGGSYEQYF
TRBJ2-3,NA,TRBV7-8,TRBD2,TGTGCCAGCAGCTTAGAGGCTAGCGGGCACAGCACAGATACGCAGTATTTT,CASSLEASGHSTDTQYF
TRBJ2-1,NA,TRBV5-5,NA,TGTGCCAGCAGCCGACCCCCCTCGCCCAATGAGCAGTTCTTC,CASSRPPSPNEQFF
TRBJ2-7,NA,TRBV6-2/TRBV6-3,NA,TGTGCCAGCAGTTACGGTGACGCCCGACGGGAGCAGTACTTC,CASSYGDARREQYF
TRBJ2-3,NA,TRBV25-1,TRBD2,TGTGCCAGCAGTCATACTAGCGGGAGTGGCACAGATACGCAGTATTTT,CASSHTSGSGTDTQYF
TRBJ1-2,NA,TRBV7-9,NA,TGTGCCAGCAGCTTAGGGTCCGGGGATGGCTACACCTTC,CASSLGSGDGYTF
TRBJ1-4,NA,TRBV7-9,NA,TGTGCCAGCAGCCTCTCCGGGACGTCAGGGGAAAAACTGTTTTTT,CASSLSGTSGEKLFF
TRBJ2-7,NA,TRBV7-2,NA,TGTGCCAGCAGCCAGGCCCTTGGCCCCCTCTACGAGCAGTACTTC,CASSQALGPLYEQYF
TRBJ2-7,NA,TRBV3-1/TRBV3-2,NA,TGTGCCAGCAGCAACCTCTTGGGGGAGCAGTACTTC,CASSNLLGEQYF
TRBJ2-5,few,TRBV3-1/TRBV3-2,NA,TGTGCCAGCAGCCAATCACAGGGAAGAGGAGAGACCCAGTACTTC,CASSQSQGRGETQYF
TRBJ2-6,NA,TRBV6-6,NA,TGTGCCAGCATGACAGAAAACAGCTCTGGGGCCAACGTCCTGACTTTC,CASMTENSSGANVLTF
TRBJ2-3,NA,TRBV5-1,NA,TGCGCCAGCAGCCCCCGGGGTCGAGACCCCCAAAGCACAGATACGCAGTATTTT,CASSPRGRDPQSTDTQYF
TRBJ2-1,NA,TRBV18,NA,TGTGCCAGCTCACCCAGGGCAGCAACCCACAATGAGCAGTTCTTC,CASSPRAATHNEQFF
TRBJ1-3,NA,TRBV11-3,NA,TGTGCCAGCAGCTTAACATTCTCTGGAAACACCATATATTTT,CASSLTFSGNTIYF
TRBJ2-1,NA,TRBV6-5,NA,TGTGCCAGCAGGATAAGATTGGACAATGAGCAGTTCTTC,CASRIRLDNEQFF
TRBJ2-1,NA,TRBV7-9,NA,TGTGCCAGCAGCTTAGGGGACCCGAGTGAGCAGTTCTTC,CASSLGDPSEQFF
TRBJ2-1,NA,TRBV19,NA,TGTGCCAGTAGTTGGGCAGTCTCGTTGAGGGATGAGCAGTTCTTC,CASSWAVSLRDEQFF
TRBJ1-2,few,TRBV7-2,NA,TGTGCCAGCAGCTTATGGCAGGGTGTGATTGGCTACACCTTC,CASSLWQGVIGYTF
TRBJ2-3,NA,TRBV11-2,NA,TGTGCCAGCAGCCGCAATTCCGATACGCAGTATTTT,CASSRNSDTQYF
TRBJ2-2,NA,TRBV18,TRBD1,TGTGCCAGCTCACTGGGACAGGGGTACACCGGGGAGCTGTTTTTT,CASSLGQGYTGELFF
TRBJ2-7,NA,TRBV10-3,NA,TGTGCCATCAGTCCGGTGAGTCAGATAATATACGAGCAGTACTTC,CAISPVSQIIYEQYF
TRBJ2-7,few,TRBV11-1,NA,TGTGCCAGCAGCTTTGGTAGCCTCTACGAGCAGTACTTC,CASSFGSLYEQYF
TRBJ2-7,once,TRBV19,TRBD1,TGTGCCAGTAGTAGGGGACAGGGTAGGTCCTACGAGCAGTACTTC,CASSRGQGRSYEQYF
TRBJ1-4,NA,TRBV9,TRBD1,TGTGCCAGCAGCGTATCGGACAGGGTTAATGAAAAACTGTTTTTT,CASSVSDRVNEKLFF
TRBJ2-2,once,TRBV7-2,TRBD1,TGTGCCAGCGGCGGGGACAGGGTCCTCGGCGGGGAGCTGTTTTTT,CASGGDRVLGGELFF
TRBJ1-2,NA,TRBV10-3,NA,TGTGCCATCAGCGTCAGAGAAAAAGGGTACGGCTATGGCTACACCTTC,CAISVREKGYGYGYTF
TRBJ2-7,NA,TRBV27,NA,TGTGCCACCCCCTTTTCAAAGGCCTACGAGCAGTACTTC,CATPFSKAYEQYF
TRBJ2-7,NA,TRBV6-5,NA,TGTGCCAGCAGTTCGCCCAGGGGAGAGCAGTACTTC,CASSSPRGEQYF
TRBJ2-1,NA,TRBV14,TRBD2,TGTGCCAGCAGCCCGTATTGGACTAGCGGGAGACGGTGGGAGCAGTTCTTC,CASSPYWTSGRRWEQFF
TRBJ2-3,NA,TRBV2,NA,TGTGCCTTCAGGCGGGGCACAGGGGAAACAGATACGCAGTATTTT,CAFRRGTGETDTQYF
TRBJ1-3,few,TRBV19,TRBD1,TGTGCCAGTAGTATAACAGGGGCCGCTGGAAACACCATATATTTT,CASSITGAAGNTIYF
TRBJ2-7,NA,TRBV2,TRBD1,TGTGCCATCGTGGGGGGAGACAGGGGGAATTACGAGCAGTACTTC,CAIVGGDRGNYEQYF
TRBJ2-5,NA,TRBV7-7,NA,TGTGCCAGCAGCCCAGACTTACAAGAGACCCGCATCCAGTACTTC,CASSPDLQETRIQYF
TRBJ2-3,few,TRBV14,TRBD2,TGTGCCAGCAGCCCGGGACTAGCGAGCGATACGCAGTATTTT,CASSPGLASDTQYF
TRBJ2-3,NA,TRBV7-2,TRBD2,TGTGCCAGCAGCTGGATTAGCGGGGGGGGGACAGATACGCAGTATTTT,CASSWISGGGTDTQYF
TRBJ2-5,NA,TRBV7-2,TRBD1,TGTGCCAGCAGCCTCCGGGACAGGCAAGAGACCCAGTACTTC,CASSLRDRQETQYF